The source of this TCR beta chain is a study of blood T cell repertoires in COVID-19. About the study: T cells, B-cell-depleted T cells, or PBMCs provided the cDNA or gDNA that served as material.

Trimming left V 6 bases short and J 0 bases short, with 15 bases between. This CDR3 spans 16 amino acids. Germline CDR1 MDHEN, CDR2 SYDVKM. Sequencing was performed with immunoSEQ multiplex PCR; in TCRdb, only in-frame clones are kept and a portion is missing. The sample consists of around 250,000 clones, roughly 84% of them appearing once. This clone showed up just a few times. The material sequenced was peripheral blood. The rearrangement joins TRBV28 to TRBJ1-3; D call uncertain. This TCR derives from a woman aged 40 to 49 who had recovered from COVID-19. The CDR3 reads CASSLVTASSGNTIYF. DNA for the CDR3: TGTGCCAGCAGCCTAGTGACCGCCTCCTCTGGAAACACCATATATTTT.